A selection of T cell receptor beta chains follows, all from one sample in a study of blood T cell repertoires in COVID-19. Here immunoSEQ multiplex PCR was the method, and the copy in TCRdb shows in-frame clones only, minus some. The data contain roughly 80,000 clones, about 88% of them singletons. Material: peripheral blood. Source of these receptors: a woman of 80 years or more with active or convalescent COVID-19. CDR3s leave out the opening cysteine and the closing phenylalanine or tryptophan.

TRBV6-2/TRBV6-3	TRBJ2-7	ASSYSNRGDEQY
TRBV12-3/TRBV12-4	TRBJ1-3	ASSFDTGNTIY
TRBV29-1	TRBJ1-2	SGYRDREHGYT
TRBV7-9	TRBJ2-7	ASSSLGGSSYEQY
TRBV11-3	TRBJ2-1	ASSRDRGQNEQF
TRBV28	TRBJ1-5	ASQGQGGQPQH
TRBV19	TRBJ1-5	ASNGDYRGSGQPQH
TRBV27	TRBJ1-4	ASSFQGKLTNEKLF
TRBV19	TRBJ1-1	ASSGQGGVSTEAF
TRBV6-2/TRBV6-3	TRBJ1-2	ASSPSIIVLGQASYGYT
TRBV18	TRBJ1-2	ASSAGGEAGYT
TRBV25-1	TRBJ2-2	ASSALTGELF
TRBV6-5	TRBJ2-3	ASVQGGTDTQY
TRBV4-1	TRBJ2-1	ASSQVVPGGDEQF
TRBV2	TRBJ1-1	ASREGWNTEAF
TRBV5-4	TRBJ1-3	ASTDGGPGNTIY